This TCR beta chain was identified in a study of T cells in localized non-small cell lung cancer (dated by TCRdb to about 2020). About the investigation overall: The study examined T cell repertoires in a few hundred patients with early-stage NSCLC and compared tumors with uninvolved tumor-adjacent lungs. All 230 or so NSCLC patients in the cohort were treatment-naive and had localized lung tumors that were resected. NSCLC patients had a mean age of roughly 69 years, and 120 to 150 were male and 107 female. What the study reported, not specific to this receptor: A median of roughly 50 of the top 100 tumor clones turned up in the paired uninvolved adjacent lung, and 25 to 35 of those clones also ranked among the top 100 of that same adjacent lung. Longer overall survival was associated with higher T cell density in blood, whereas shorter survival was associated with higher clonality in adjacent lung. Uninvolved tumor-adjacent lung showed the highest T cell clonality, higher than tumor, which suggests more focused antigenic responses in the uninvolved tumor-adjacent lung. Because the study design was exploratory, TCR variables were selected using unadjusted p-values without false-discovery rate correction. Because multi-region sequencing of the tumors was not done, intratumor heterogeneity could not be ruled out.

At diagnosis, peripheral blood, uninvolved tumor-adjacent lung and tumor were collected and stored as a combination of fresh-frozen and FFPE material. For TCR repertoire profiling, the blood samples were analyzed as peripheral blood mononuclear cells. The CDR3, from cysteine to phenylalanine, totals 12 residues. The DNA shown is the 36-base CDR3, in frame from base 1. The junction shows trimming of 5 bases on V and 5 bases on J, plus 10 bases between the germline ends. Reading the germline V gene gives CDR1 SNHLY and CDR2 FYNNEI. The immunoSEQ Assay was used to sequence TCR beta CDR3 regions from DNA. The study's own analysis went as follows. T cell density was computed as TCR beta template counts normalized to usable DNA estimated by amplifying housekeeping genes. The preseqR package was used to estimate richness by extrapolating to 400,000 templates for PBMC samples and to 120,000 templates for tissue samples. Clonality was defined as one minus Pielou's evenness. Tissue-enriched TCRs were identified by differential abundance testing using productive amino-acid clonotypes, minimum total count 5 and alpha 0.1. The Jaccard Index and the Morisita Overlap Index were used to measure repertoire overlap between compartments. GLIPH grouped TCR beta CDR3s together with public tetramer-defined viral CDR3s, and a viral motif had to include at least three viral sequences and also show V-gene enrichment. TCRdb stores this immuneACCESS table with in-frame sequences only. Part of the clones is absent; in the studies checked, under half of the shortfall reflects unresolved V genes, and no reason is known for the rest. D and trimming come from the DNA, and the V and J calls and clone size come from that table. The sample profile shows around 64,000 clones; 80% to 95% of them were found once. The top ten constitute about 20% of the sample.

Note on this clone: The antigen it recognizes is unknown. Nothing much larger sits one base from this clone, and base qualities are not available.

The clonotype originates from a man between 35 and 75 years old with stage I lung adenocarcinoma. The V and J segments used are TRBV2 and TRBJ2-7, and the D gene may be TRBD2, 5 bases matching. The sample here was peripheral blood, taken before any cancer treatment. The DNA reads as follows: TGTGCCAGCAGTCCGCCCGGGGACGAGCAGTACTTC. This sequence encodes CASSPPGDEQYF. The full variable domain, completed from the reference TRBV2 and TRBJ2-7 proteins outside the CDR3, reads EPEVTQTPSHQVTQMGQEVILRCVPISNHLYFYWYRQILGQKVEFLVSFYNNEISEKSEIFDDQFSVERPDGSNFTLKIRSTKLEDSAMYFCASSPPGDEQYFGPGTRLTVT.